Listed here are 19 T cell receptor beta chains from one sample, sequenced in a study of OX40 agonist ivuxolimab in advanced cancers. This table comes from immunoSEQ multiplex PCR, and its TCRdb copy is limited to in-frame clones, with some not included. The sample has 55,000 to 65,000 clones, roughly 85% seen once; the top ten hold 4%. This material consisted of CD4+ or CD8+ T cells sorted from blood, taken in a trial of the OX40 agonist ivuxolimab. The receptors here all came from an adult with an advanced solid tumor such as melanoma, head and neck, liver or kidney cancer.

The CDR3 DNA follows: TGTGCCAGCAGCTCGCTCGGTCTGGACAACAATGAGCAGTTCTTC. The encoded protein is CASSSLGLDNNEQFF. The gene calls are TRBV7-3 and TRBJ2-1, with D perhaps TRBD1 (5 bases). Germline V gives CDR1 SGHTA, CDR2 FQGTGA. Between the trimmed V and J ends, which lost 4 bases and 5 bases, there was a span of 15 bases. The CDR3 runs to 15 residues.

The chain couples TRBV12-2 to TRBJ2-2; the table assigns TRBD2, which was not confirmed against the DNA. TRBV12-2 is classified as a pseudogene. CDR3 length: 16 residues. The CDR3 coding sequence is TGTGCAAGTCGCTTAGCCCCCGGGGAGGGGCCCGGGGAGCTGTTTTTT. Encoded protein: CASRLAPGEGPGELFF.

This rearrangement joins TRBV7-9 to TRBJ1-6; 9 bases line up with TRBD1. J lost 9 bases, V lost 5 bases, and 5 bases had no gene match. The CDR3 totals 14 residues. Germline V gene data show CDR1 as SEHNR and CDR2 as FQNEAQ (reference sequence). CDR3 loop: CASSPETGGSPLHF. CDR3 in DNA: TGTGCCAGCAGCCCCGAGACAGGGGGTTCACCCCTCCACTTT.

The genes are TRBV4-1 and TRBJ1-4, with 7 nucleotides matching TRBD1. Trimming at V came to 4 bases and at J to 10 bases, leaving 15 bases not matched to a gene. CDR3 length: 16 residues. Germline V CDR1 and CDR2: MGHRA, YSYEKL. The CDR3: CASSPSVQGDYGKLFF. Here the CDR3 DNA reads TGCGCCAGCAGCCCTTCCGTTCAGGGGGATTACGGAAAACTGTTTTTT.

The J gene is TRBJ2-5, the V gene TRBV2; D is possibly TRBD2 (5 bases). Germline V gene data show CDR1 as SNHLY and CDR2 as FYNNEI. The V end lost 3 bases, the J end lost 7 bases, and 12 bases lay between the germline ends. CDR3 size: 13 residues. The CDR3 loop is CASSDWGEGTQYF. CDR3 coding DNA: TGTGCCAGCAGTGACTGGGGAGAGGGGACCCAGTACTTC.

The CDR3 DNA sequence: TGTGCCAGCAGCGTAGGGGCAGGGATCCTGAGCGGAGAGACCCAGTACTTC. Its translation is CASSVGAGILSGETQYF. The chain has TRBV9 and TRBJ2-5; D is possibly TRBD1 or TRBD2 (5 bases each). The length of the CDR3 is 17 residues. V was pared by 0 bases and J by 4 bases, with 19 bases between. Germline V lookup: CDR1 SGDLS, CDR2 YYNGEE.

This chain uses TRBV28 with TRBJ1-6; TRBD1 matches 7 bases. Germline-derived CDR1 and CDR2 are MDHEN and SYDVKM. V was pared by 6 bases and J by 9 bases, with 14 bases of the junction left unmatched. The CDR3 consists of 16 residues. The CDR3 loop reads CASSQTKTGLASPLHF. CDR3 DNA: TGTGCCAGCAGCCAGACCAAGACAGGGCTGGCTTCACCCCTCCACTTT.

The chain joins TRBV30 to TRBJ1-1, with TRBD1 matching 9 bases. The CDR3 spans 14 residues. Germline assignment: CDR1 GTSNPN and CDR2 SVGIG (reference sequence). V shed 2 bases and J 4 bases; nucleotides not matched to a gene: 5. This CDR3 is CAWSHRGRITEAFF. CDR3 coding DNA: TGTGCCTGGAGTCACAGGGGGCGTATCACTGAAGCTTTCTTT.

The J gene is TRBJ1-5, the V gene TRBV23-1; D uncertain. TRBV23-1 is reported as an ORF; its role is uncertain. V lost 2 bases to trimming and J lost 2 bases, with 7 bases between them. This CDR3 spans 14 amino acids. CDR3 coding DNA: TGCGCCAGCAGTCAACCGTTACGCAATCAGCCCCAGCATTTT. Protein sequence: CASSQPLRNQPQHF.

This chain connects TRBV18 to TRBJ1-5; D not certain. Trimming left V 3 bases short and J 1 base short, with 4 bases between. Germline lookup yields CDR1 KGHSH and CDR2 LQKENI. The CDR3 is 13 residues long. The CDR3 DNA is TGTGCCAGCTCACCCCAAAGCAATCAGCCCCAGCATTTT. Protein: CASSPQSNQPQHF.

This clone was recorded once. The junction departs from germline at one end; a sequencing error may be responsible. The chain carries TRBV30 and TRBJ2-5; D unresolved. Germline V gene data show CDR1 as GTSNPN and CDR2 as SVGIG (reference sequence). The length of the CDR3 is 11 residues. As DNA, the CDR3 is TGTGCCTGGAGTCCAAACTTAACCCTTGACTTC. Protein product: CAWSPNLTLDF. Together with reference TRBV30 and TRBJ2-5, the CDR3 gives the full variable domain: SQTIHQWPATLVQPVGSPLSLECTVEGTSNPNLYWYRQAAGRGLQLLFYSVGIGQISSEVPQNLSASRPQDRQFILSSKKLLLSDSGFYLCAWSPNLTLDFGPGTRLLVL.

The chain uses TRBV7-9 and TRBJ1-1; 11 positions agree with TRBD1. There are 13 residues in the CDR3. CDR1 and CDR2 (germline): SEHNR, FQNEAQ (reference sequence). The J segment lost 7 bases and the V segment lost 4 bases, leaving 2 bases of the junction unmatched. For the CDR3, the DNA is TGTGCCAGCAGCTGGACAGGGGGCTATGAAGCTTTCTTT. It translates to CASSWTGGYEAFF.

V gene TRBV19 combines with J gene TRBJ2-3, with D unresolved. Germline V gene sequence: CDR1 LNHDA, CDR2 SQIVND (reference sequence). The V end lost 8 bases, the J end lost 6 bases, and 12 bases lay between the germline ends. CDR3 length: 12 amino acids. The CDR3 loop is CASLGWGDTQYF. DNA for the CDR3: TGTGCCAGTTTGGGATGGGGTGATACGCAGTATTTT.

The CDR3 DNA reads TGTGCCAGCAGCTTAGATGCCAGTTACTATGGCTACACCTTC. This sequence encodes CASSLDASYYGYTF. This chain links TRBV7-9 with TRBJ1-2; no firm D call. Germline-derived CDR1 and CDR2 are SEHNR and FQNEAQ (reference sequence). Trimming took off 1 base at V and 3 bases at J, with 9 bases between the two ends. CDR3 length: 14 residues.

The rearrangement joins TRBV5-4 to TRBJ1-4, with D tentatively TRBD1 (6 bases). The CDR3 totals 15 residues. Trimming took off 4 bases at V and 4 bases at J, with 14 bases between the two ends. The germline V gene encodes CDR1 SGHNT and CDR2 YYREEE (reference sequence). The CDR3 bases are TGTGCCAGCAGCACCGGCGGACAGAGTAATGAAAAACTGTTTTTT. This sequence encodes CASSTGGQSNEKLFF.

J is TRBJ2-7 and V is TRBV5-6; D might be TRBD1 or TRBD2, each matching 5 bases. Germline V gene sequence: CDR1 SGHDT, CDR2 YYEEEE. Trimming shortened V by 3 bases and J by 3 bases, and 16 bases separated the two germline ends. The CDR3 has 15 residues. The CDR3 nucleotides are TGTGCCAGCAGCTCGGGACCGCAGACTTTCTACGAGCAGTACTTC. Translating gives CASSSGPQTFYEQYF.

The chain carries TRBV11-3 and TRBJ2-5; D may match TRBD1 or TRBD2 (5 bases each). Trimming removed 1 base from V and 2 bases from J, with 11 bases in between. Looked up from germline, CDR1 is SGHNT and CDR2 is YENEEA. The CDR3 consists of 15 residues. The CDR3 protein is CASSLGGSRQETQYF. CDR3 coding DNA: TGTGCCAGCAGCTTAGGGGGGAGTCGGCAAGAGACCCAGTACTTC.

The rearrangement joins TRBV6-4 to TRBJ2-3; TRBD1 might be the D (5 bases). Germline-derived CDR1 and CDR2 are MRHNA and SNTAGT. V lost 0 bases to trimming and J lost 6 bases, with 7 bases between them. The CDR3 runs to 13 residues. CDR3 nucleotides: TGTGCCAGCAGTGACTCGTCAGGGGATACGCAGTATTTT. Protein sequence: CASSDSSGDTQYF.

This clone came up a few times. The chain employs TRBV2 and TRBJ1-4; D not resolved. V was trimmed by 4 bases and J by 10 bases, leaving 16 bases between them. This CDR3 comprises 14 residues. Germline V gene lookup returns CDR1 SNHLY and CDR2 FYNNEI. The CDR3 reads CASSAGRPPSKLFF. CDR3 in DNA: TGTGCCAGCAGTGCCGGGAGGCCGCCGTCAAAACTGTTTTTT.